The following is a T cell receptor beta chain sequence with its context. The data originate from a study of T cell responses to AZD1222 COVID-19 vaccine. The table came from immunoSEQ multiplex PCR; TCRdb's copy has only in-frame clones and leaves some out. The repertoire has around 180,000 clones, around 88% of them found once; the top ten carry less than 0.55%. V was shortened by 2 bases and J by 4 bases, with 16 bases between the two germline ends. The CDR3 spans 16 residues. In germline, CDR1 is SGDLS, CDR2 YYNGEE. The TCR comes from an adult in good health. The V call is TRBV9, the J call TRBJ1-3; D not resolved. This specimen consisted of peripheral blood, obtained on day 0 of AZD1222 vaccination. The CDR3 region is CASSVGTEAQGNTIYF. CDR3 in DNA: TGTGCCAGCAGCGTGGGAACGGAGGCACAAGGAAACACCATATATTTT. Filled out from reference TRBV9 and TRBJ1-3, the complete variable domain reads DSGVTQTPKHLITATGQRVTLRCSPRSGDLSVYWYQQSLDQGLQFLIQYYNGEERAKGNILERFSAQQFPDLHSELNLSSLELGDSALYFCASSVGTEAQGNTIYFGEGSWLTVV.